This TCR beta chain was recorded in a study of blood T cell repertoires in COVID-19. Study-wide context: Material from acute and convalescent COVID-19 was sourced from the United States, Italy and Spain. Sources were T cells, B-cell-depleted T cells, or PBMCs; the material itself was cDNA or gDNA.

A single count supports this clone. Trimming cost V 4 bases and J 4 bases; bases outside gene matches: 2. Germline loops: CDR1 SGHDT, CDR2 YYEEEE. This CDR3 is built from 13 residues. In the source study's methods: Nucleated cell number was recorded as an estimate derived from reference gene primer amplification. The assay was immunoSEQ multiplex PCR, and TCRdb's table has in-frame clones only and misses some. For V, J and clone size, that table is used; D and trimming come from the DNA. The sample carries fewer than 150,000 clones, about 83% recorded once. This TCR came from a human donor in a cohort sampled during active COVID-19. The material sequenced was peripheral blood. The chain carries TRBV5-6 and TRBJ2-7; TRBD1 agrees at 10 bases. The CDR3 spells CASSGDRGYEQYF. The CDR3 coding sequence is TGTGCCAGCAGCGGGGACAGGGGTTACGAGCAGTACTTC.